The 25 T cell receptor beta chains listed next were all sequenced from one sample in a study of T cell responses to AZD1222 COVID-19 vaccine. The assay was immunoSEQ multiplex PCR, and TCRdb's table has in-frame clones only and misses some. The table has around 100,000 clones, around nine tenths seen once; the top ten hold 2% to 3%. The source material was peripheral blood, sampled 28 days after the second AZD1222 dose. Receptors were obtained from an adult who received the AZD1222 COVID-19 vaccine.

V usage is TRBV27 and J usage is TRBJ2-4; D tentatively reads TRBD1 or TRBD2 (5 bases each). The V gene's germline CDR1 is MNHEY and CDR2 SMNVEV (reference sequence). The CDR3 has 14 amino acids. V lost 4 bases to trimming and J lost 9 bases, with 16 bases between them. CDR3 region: CASSSTGDGSIQYF. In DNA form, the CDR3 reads TGTGCCAGCAGTTCTACAGGCGATGGGAGCATTCAGTACTTC.

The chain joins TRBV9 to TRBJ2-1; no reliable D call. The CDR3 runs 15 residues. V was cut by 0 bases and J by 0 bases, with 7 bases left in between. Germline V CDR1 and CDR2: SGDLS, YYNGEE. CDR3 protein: CASSVDTSSYNEQFF. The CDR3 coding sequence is TGTGCCAGCAGCGTAGACACGTCCTCCTACAATGAGCAGTTCTTC. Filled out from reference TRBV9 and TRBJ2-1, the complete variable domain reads DSGVTQTPKHLITATGQRVTLRCSPRSGDLSVYWYQQSLDQGLQFLIQYYNGEERAKGNILERFSAQQFPDLHSELNLSSLELGDSALYFCASSVDTSSYNEQFFGPGTRLTVL.

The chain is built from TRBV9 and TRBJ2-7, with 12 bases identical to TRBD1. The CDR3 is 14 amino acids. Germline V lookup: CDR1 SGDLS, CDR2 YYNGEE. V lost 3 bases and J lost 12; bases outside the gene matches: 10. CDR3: CASSARDRGPVPYF. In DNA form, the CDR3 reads TGTGCCAGCAGCGCCCGGGACAGGGGGCCCGTTCCGTACTTC.

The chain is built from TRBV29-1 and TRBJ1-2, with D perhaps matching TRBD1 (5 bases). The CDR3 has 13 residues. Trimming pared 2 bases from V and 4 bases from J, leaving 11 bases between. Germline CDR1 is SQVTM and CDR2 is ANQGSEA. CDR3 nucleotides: TGCAGCGTTGAAACAGGCAATAGCTATGGCTACACCTTC. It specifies CSVETGNSYGYTF.

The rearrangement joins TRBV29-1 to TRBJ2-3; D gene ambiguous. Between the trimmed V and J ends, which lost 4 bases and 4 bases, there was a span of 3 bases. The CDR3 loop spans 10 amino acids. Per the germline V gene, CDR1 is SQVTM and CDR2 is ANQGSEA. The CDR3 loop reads CSVGSDTQYF. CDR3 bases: TGCAGCGTTGGATCAGATACGCAGTATTTT.

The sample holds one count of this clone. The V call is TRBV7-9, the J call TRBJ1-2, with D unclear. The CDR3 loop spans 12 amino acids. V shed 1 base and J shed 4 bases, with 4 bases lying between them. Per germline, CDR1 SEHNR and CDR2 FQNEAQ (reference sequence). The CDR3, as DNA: TGTGCCAGCAGCTTAGATGGCTATGGCTACACCTTC. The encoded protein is CASSLDGYGYTF. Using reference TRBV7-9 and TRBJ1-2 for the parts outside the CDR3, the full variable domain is DTGVSQNPRHKITKRGQNVTFRCDPISEHNRLYWYRQTLGQGPEFLTYFQNEAQLEKSRLLSDRFSAERPKGSFSTLEIQRTEQGDSAMYLCASSLDGYGYTFGSGTRLTVV.

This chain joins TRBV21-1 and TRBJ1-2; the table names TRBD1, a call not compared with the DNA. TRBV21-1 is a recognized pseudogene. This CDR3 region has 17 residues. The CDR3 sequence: CASSAREETGDNYGYTF. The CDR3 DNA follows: TGTGCCAGCAGCGCACGTGAGGAGACAGGGGATAACTATGGCTACACCTTC.

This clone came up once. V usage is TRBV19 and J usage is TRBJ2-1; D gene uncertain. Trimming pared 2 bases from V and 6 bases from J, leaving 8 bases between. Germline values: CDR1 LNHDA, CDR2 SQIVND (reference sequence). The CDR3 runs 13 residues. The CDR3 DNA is TGTGCCAGTAGTATACTGGGCAGCAATGAGCAGTTCTTC. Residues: CASSILGSNEQFF. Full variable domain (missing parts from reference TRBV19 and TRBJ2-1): DGGITQSPKYLFRKEGQNVTLSCEQNLNHDAMYWYRQDPGQGLRLIYYSQIVNDFQKGDIAEGYSVSREKKESFPLTVTSAQKNPTAFYLCASSILGSNEQFFGPGTRLTVL.

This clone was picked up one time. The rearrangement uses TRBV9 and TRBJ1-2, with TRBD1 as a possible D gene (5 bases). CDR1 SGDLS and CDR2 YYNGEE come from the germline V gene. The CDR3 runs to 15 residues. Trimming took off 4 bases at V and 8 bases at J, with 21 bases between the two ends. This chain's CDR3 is CASSSSWGDRLGYTF. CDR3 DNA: TGTGCCAGCAGCTCCAGTTGGGGGGACCGGTTGGGCTACACCTTC.

CDR3 in DNA: TGCAGTGCTAGTATAAGCGGGAGCGGCGCAGATACGCAGTATTTT. This encodes CSASISGSGADTQYF. V gene TRBV20-1 combines with J gene TRBJ2-3, with TRBD2 matching over 8 bases. The germline gives CDR1 DFQATT, CDR2 SNEGSKA (reference sequence). Trimming removed 3 bases from V and 4 bases from J; junction bases left unmatched: 9. The CDR3 has 15 amino acids.

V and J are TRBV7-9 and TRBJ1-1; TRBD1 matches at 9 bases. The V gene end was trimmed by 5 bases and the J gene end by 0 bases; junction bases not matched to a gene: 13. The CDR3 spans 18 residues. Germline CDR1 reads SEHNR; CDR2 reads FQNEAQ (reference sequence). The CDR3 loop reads CASSEDPGQGIMNTEAFF. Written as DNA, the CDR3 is TGTGCCAGCAGCGAAGACCCGGGACAGGGCATCATGAACACTGAAGCTTTCTTT.

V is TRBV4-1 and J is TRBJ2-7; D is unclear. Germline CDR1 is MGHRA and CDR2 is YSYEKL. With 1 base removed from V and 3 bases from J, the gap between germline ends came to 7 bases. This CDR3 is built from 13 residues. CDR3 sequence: CASSQGVGYEQYF. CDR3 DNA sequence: TGCGCCAGCAGCCAAGGGGTGGGCTACGAGCAGTACTTC.

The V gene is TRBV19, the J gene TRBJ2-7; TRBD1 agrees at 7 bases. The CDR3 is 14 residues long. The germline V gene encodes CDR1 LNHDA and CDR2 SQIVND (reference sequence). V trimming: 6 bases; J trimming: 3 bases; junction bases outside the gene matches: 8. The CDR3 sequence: CASSSRDRYYEQYF. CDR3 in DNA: TGTGCCAGTAGCTCCCGGGACAGATACTACGAGCAGTACTTC.

The CDR3 DNA sequence: TGCGCCAGCAGCATACCACAGGGAAATGAGCAGTTCTTC. Translating gives CASSIPQGNEQFF. The V and J genes are TRBV5-1 and TRBJ2-1; possibly TRBD1 for D (6 bases). Germline V gene sequence: CDR1 SGHRS, CDR2 YFSETQ. CDR3 size: 13 residues. Deletions cut 4 bases from V and 7 bases from J, with 12 bases between.

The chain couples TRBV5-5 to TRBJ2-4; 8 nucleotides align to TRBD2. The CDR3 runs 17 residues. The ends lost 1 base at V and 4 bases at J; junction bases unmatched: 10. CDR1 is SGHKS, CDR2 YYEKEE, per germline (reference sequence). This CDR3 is CASSLYFRLAGKNIQYF. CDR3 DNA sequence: TGTGCCAGCAGCTTGTATTTCCGATTAGCGGGAAAAAACATTCAGTACTTC. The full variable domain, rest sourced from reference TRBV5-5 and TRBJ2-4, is DAGVTQSPTHLIKTRGQQVTLRCSPISGHKSVSWYQQVLGQGPQFIFQYYEKEERGRGNFPDRFSARQFPNYSSELNVNALLLGDSALYLCASSLYFRLAGKNIQYFGAGTRLSVL.

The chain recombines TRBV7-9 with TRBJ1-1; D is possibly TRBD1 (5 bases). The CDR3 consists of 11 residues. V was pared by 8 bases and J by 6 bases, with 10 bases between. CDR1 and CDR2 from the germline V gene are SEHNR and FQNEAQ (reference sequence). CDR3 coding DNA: TGTGCCAGCCTACTGGGGGCTGAAGCTTTCTTT. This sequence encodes CASLLGAEAFF.

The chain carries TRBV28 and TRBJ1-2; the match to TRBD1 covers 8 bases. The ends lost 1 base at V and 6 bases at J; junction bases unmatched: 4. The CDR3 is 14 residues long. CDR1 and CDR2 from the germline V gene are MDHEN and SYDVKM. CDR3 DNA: TGTGCCAGCAGTTTATACAGGGGGAAAGATGGCTACACCTTC. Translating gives CASSLYRGKDGYTF.

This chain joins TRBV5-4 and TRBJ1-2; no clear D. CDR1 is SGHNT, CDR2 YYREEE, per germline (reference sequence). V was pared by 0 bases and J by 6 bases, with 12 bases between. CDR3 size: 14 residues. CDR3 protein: CASSLVDKVHGYTF. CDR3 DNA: TGTGCCAGCAGCTTGGTAGACAAAGTCCATGGCTACACCTTC. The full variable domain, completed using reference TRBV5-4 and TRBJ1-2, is ETGVTQSPTHLIKTRGQQVTLRCSSQSGHNTVSWYQQALGQGPQFIFQYYREEENGRGNFPPRFSGLQFPNYSSELNVNALELDDSALYLCASSLVDKVHGYTFGSGTRLTVV.

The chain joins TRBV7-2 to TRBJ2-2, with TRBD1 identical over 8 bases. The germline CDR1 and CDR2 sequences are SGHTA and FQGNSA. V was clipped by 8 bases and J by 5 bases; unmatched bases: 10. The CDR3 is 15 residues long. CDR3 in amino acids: CASHPAGGGTGELFF. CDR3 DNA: TGTGCCAGCCATCCTGCAGGGGGCGGAACCGGGGAGCTGTTTTTT.

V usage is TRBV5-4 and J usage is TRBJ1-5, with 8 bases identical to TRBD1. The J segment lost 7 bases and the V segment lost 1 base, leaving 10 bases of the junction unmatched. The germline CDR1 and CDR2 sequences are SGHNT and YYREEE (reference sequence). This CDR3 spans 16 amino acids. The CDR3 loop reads CASSLNPGQDVQPQHF. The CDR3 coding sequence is TGTGCCAGCAGCTTGAATCCGGGACAGGATGTCCAGCCCCAGCATTTT.

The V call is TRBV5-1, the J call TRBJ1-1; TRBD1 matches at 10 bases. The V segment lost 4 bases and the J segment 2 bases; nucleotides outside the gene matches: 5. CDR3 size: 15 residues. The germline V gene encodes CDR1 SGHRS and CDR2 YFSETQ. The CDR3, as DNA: TGCGCCAGCAGCCCCCGGACAGGGGGTAACACTGAAGCTTTCTTT. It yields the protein CASSPRTGGNTEAFF.

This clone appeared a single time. CDR3 sequence (DNA): TGTGCCAGCAGCCCCTACGGAGCAACCCCACCTAACAATGAGCAGTTCTTC. It codes for CASSPYGATPPNNEQFF. The chain combines TRBV7-3 with TRBJ2-1; no reliable D call. This CDR3 comprises 17 residues. Trimming stripped 5 bases from V and 5 bases from J, with 22 bases between. From germline, CDR1 is SGHTA and CDR2 FQGTGA.

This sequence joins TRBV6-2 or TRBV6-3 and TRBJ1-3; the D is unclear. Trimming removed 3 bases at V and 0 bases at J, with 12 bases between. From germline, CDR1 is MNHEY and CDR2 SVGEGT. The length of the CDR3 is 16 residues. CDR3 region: CASSYRQASSGNTIYF. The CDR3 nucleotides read TGTGCCAGCAGTTATCGGCAGGCGAGCTCTGGAAACACCATATATTTT.

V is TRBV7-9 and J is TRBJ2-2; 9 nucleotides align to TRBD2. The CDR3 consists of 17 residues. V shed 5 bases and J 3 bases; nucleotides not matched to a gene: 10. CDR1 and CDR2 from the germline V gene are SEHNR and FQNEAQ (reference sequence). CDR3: CASSRPSGIKYTGELFF. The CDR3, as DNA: TGTGCCAGCAGCCGCCCTAGCGGGATAAAGTACACCGGGGAGCTGTTTTTT. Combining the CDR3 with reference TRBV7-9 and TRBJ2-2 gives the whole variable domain DTGVSQNPRHKITKRGQNVTFRCDPISEHNRLYWYRQTLGQGPEFLTYFQNEAQLEKSRLLSDRFSAERPKGSFSTLEIQRTEQGDSAMYLCASSRPSGIKYTGELFFGEGSRLTVL.

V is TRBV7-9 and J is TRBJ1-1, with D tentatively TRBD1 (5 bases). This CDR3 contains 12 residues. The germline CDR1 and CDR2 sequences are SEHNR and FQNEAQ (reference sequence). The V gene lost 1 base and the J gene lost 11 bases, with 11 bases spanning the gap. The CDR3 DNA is TGTGCCAGCAGCTTAGGAGGGGAGGGGGCTTTCTTT. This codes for CASSLGGEGAFF.